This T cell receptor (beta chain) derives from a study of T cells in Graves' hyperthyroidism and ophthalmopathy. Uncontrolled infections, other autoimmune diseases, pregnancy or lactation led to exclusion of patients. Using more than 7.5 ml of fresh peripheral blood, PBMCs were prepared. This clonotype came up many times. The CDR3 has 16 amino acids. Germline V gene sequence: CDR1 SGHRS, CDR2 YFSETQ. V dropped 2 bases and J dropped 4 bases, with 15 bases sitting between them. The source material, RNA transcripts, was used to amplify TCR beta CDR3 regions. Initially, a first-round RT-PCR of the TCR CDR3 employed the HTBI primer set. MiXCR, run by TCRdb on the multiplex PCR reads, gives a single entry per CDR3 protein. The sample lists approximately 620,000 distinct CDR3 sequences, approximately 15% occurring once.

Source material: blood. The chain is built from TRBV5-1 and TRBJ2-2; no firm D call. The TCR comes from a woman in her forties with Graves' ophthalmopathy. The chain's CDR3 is CASSFGTLEITGELFF. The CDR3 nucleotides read TGCGCCAGCAGCTTCGGCACCCTTGAAATCACCGGGGAGCTGTTTTTT.